The clone carrying this T cell receptor beta chain was seen more than once but under ten times. Its antigen is unidentified. A single record per CDR3 protein comes from TCRdb applying MiXCR to the reads. The sample lists about 320,000 distinct CDR3 sequences; over 7.5% were seen once. The V and J ends lost 5 bases and 2 bases, in that order; junction bases with no gene match: 10. The CDR3 sequence is 16 residues long. Germline V gene sequence: CDR1 SGHTA, CDR2 FQGNSA. The data were taken from a study of T cell repertoires in cytomegalovirus infection. About the study: Both a matching HLA type and CMV infection were indicated by public TCR beta signatures. Study-wide results and caveats: It was HLA-C-restricted CMV-specific TCR beta clonotypes that dominated the response ex vivo.

This TCR was sampled from a human donor in good health (CMV status not recorded). Some clones in this sample may be carry-over from other donors' samples. The V call is TRBV7-2, the J call TRBJ2-5; 8 nucleotides match TRBD2. Sequencing was done on a sample of PBMCs. CDR3 DNA: TGTGCCAGCAGCCTCTTCGAAGCGGGAGTGCAAGAGACCCAGTACTTC. Protein sequence: CASSLFEAGVQETQYF.